These T cell receptor beta chains were read from a single sample in a study of blood T cell repertoires in COVID-19. The protocol was immunoSEQ multiplex PCR, while the TCRdb copy is restricted to in-frame clones and leaves out a portion. The sample contains roughly 160,000 clones, roughly 85% of which appear only once. The sequencing sample was made of PBMCs or T cells enriched from blood (not recorded which). The receptors stem from a woman in her seventies in a cohort exposed to, infected with or recovered from COVID-19 (not recorded which). CDR3s include the opening cysteine and the closing phenylalanine or tryptophan. D genes are given only for firm matches. Not every row has a clone size; where given, it reads once, few, many or a size class.

j_call: TRBJ1-1; clone_size: NA; d_call: TRBD1; v_call: TRBV18; cdr3_aa: CASSPGQSMNTEAFF; cdr3_nt: TGTGCCAGCTCACCGGGACAGTCCATGAACACTGAAGCTTTCTTT
j_call: TRBJ2-5; clone_size: NA; d_call: TRBD2; v_call: TRBV7-9; cdr3_aa: CASSKTSGETQYF; cdr3_nt: TGTGCCAGCAGCAAGACTAGCGGAGAGACCCAGTACTTC
j_call: TRBJ1-5; clone_size: NA; d_call: NA; v_call: TRBV3-1/TRBV3-2; cdr3_aa: CASSQERSNQPQHF; cdr3_nt: TGTGCCAGCAGCCAAGAGAGGAGCAATCAGCCCCAGCATTTT
j_call: TRBJ2-5; clone_size: NA; d_call: NA; v_call: TRBV21-1; cdr3_aa: CASSHSGGETQYF; cdr3_nt: TGTGCCAGCAGCCACTCAGGGGGAGAGACCCAGTACTTC
j_call: TRBJ2-5; clone_size: NA; d_call: NA; v_call: TRBV11-2; cdr3_aa: CASSPGQGGRTQYF; cdr3_nt: TGTGCCAGCAGCCCGGGTCAGGGTGGGCGGACCCAGTACTTC
j_call: TRBJ1-3; clone_size: NA; d_call: TRBD1; v_call: TRBV7-9; cdr3_aa: CASSLTGAGNTIYF; cdr3_nt: TGTGCCAGCAGCTTAACAGGGGCCGGAAACACCATATATTTT
j_call: TRBJ1-6; clone_size: NA; d_call: NA; v_call: TRBV3-1/TRBV3-2; cdr3_aa: CASSQDLGGPLHF; cdr3_nt: TGTGCCAGCAGCCAAGATTTGGGGGGGCCCCTCCACTTT
j_call: TRBJ2-7; clone_size: NA; d_call: NA; v_call: TRBV5-1; cdr3_aa: CASSLASGPYEQYF; cdr3_nt: TGCGCCAGCAGCTTGGCCAGCGGGCCTTACGAGCAGTACTTC
j_call: TRBJ1-2; clone_size: few; d_call: TRBD1; v_call: TRBV6-1; cdr3_aa: CASSEWTGSGGYTF; cdr3_nt: TGTGCCAGCAGTGAATGGACAGGCTCAGGTGGCTACACCTTC
j_call: TRBJ1-3; clone_size: NA; d_call: NA; v_call: TRBV7-2; cdr3_aa: CASSLTPGNTIYF; cdr3_nt: TGTGCCAGCAGCTTAACACCCGGAAACACCATATATTTT
j_call: TRBJ1-3; clone_size: NA; d_call: NA; v_call: TRBV2; cdr3_aa: CASSASSGQGNTIYF; cdr3_nt: TGTGCCAGCAGTGCCTCGAGCGGGCAGGGAAACACCATATATTTT
j_call: TRBJ2-1; clone_size: NA; d_call: TRBD2; v_call: TRBV7-2; cdr3_aa: CASSFSAGTYNEQFF; cdr3_nt: TGTGCCAGCAGCTTCTCAGCGGGAACGTACAATGAGCAGTTCTTC
j_call: TRBJ2-1; clone_size: NA; d_call: NA; v_call: TRBV10-3; cdr3_aa: CAISEFSGYNEQFF; cdr3_nt: TGTGCCATCAGTGAGTTTTCGGGTTACAATGAGCAGTTCTTC
j_call: TRBJ2-7; clone_size: NA; d_call: NA; v_call: TRBV5-1; cdr3_aa: CASSLDFPLYEQYF; cdr3_nt: TGCGCCAGCAGCTTGGACTTCCCGCTCTACGAGCAGTACTTC